This T cell receptor (beta chain) emerged from a study of long-term antiretroviral therapy in people with HIV (dated by TCRdb to 2021 to 2024). Describing the broader study: The earliest samples were collected roughly a decade before the 2015 WHO recommendation for immediate ART, at a time when ART was usually postponed until CD4 counts fell. A total of 150 to 200 cryopreserved PBMC samples were contributed to the cohort by 30 adults with confirmed HIV infection, with samples collected serially over a mean of approximately six years (range 1-12). About a third of the roughly 30 participants with HIV were female. This retrospective serial study examined whether starting ART and sustained HIV suppression were associated with changes in the composition and diversity of the TRB repertoire in peripheral blood. No cross-contamination during QIAcube processing was seen in test extractions of a monoclonal T-cell line run alongside 30 to 35 polyclonal samples. The research as a whole found: No data were available on ART adherence, viral resistance or therapy changes, limiting inferences about post-ART repertoire changes. At every time point, the repertoire was dominated by expanded TRB clones first identified before ART initiation, although this dominance fluctuated and, in many PLHIV, declined after ART. Because PBMC availability was limited, only the TCR beta chain was sequenced, with no alpha chain pairing. Compared with controls, HIV repertoires had narrower CDR3 length ranges, and the network structure pointed to an antigen-experienced repertoire that shifted only slightly toward naive after ART. A significant increase in TRB diversity was found to be associated with ART initiation, although TRB diversity was observed to remain significantly below that of transplant donor controls even after long-term ART. The samples span the years 2004 to 2017, and the ART regimens used may be less effective than current regimens. Because pre-ART samples had limited cell numbers, unsorted PBMC were profiled rather than sorted CD4+ and CD8+ T cells.

Inclusion was restricted to participants for whom at least one PBMC sample before ART initiation and at least two post-ART samples were available. Every participant with HIV received treatment in the United States of America. Cryopreserved samples of 1-10 million PBMC were thawed and washed before DNA extraction. At the time of the earliest PBMC sample for each participant with HIV, ages ranged from roughly 23 to 60 years. PBMC samples from each participant spanned 1-4 timepoints before ART initiation and 2-8 timepoints after ART initiation, with a median of 7 samples. Serial HIV viral load, CD4+ T-cell count, ART history and demographic data were obtained for every participant. Genomic DNA was extracted from unsorted PBMC with a Qiagen kit on a QIAcube, with processing performed in batches of 12 samples. Reading the germline V gene gives CDR1 MDHEN and CDR2 SYDVKM. From the cysteine up to the phenylalanine, the CDR3 has a length of 15 residues. The sequence is cut down to CDR3 DNA, 45 bases in frame from base 1. V loses 7 bases, J loses 11 bases, and the germline ends lie 23 bases apart.

The immunoSEQ hsTCRB v3.0 assay was used at survey level resolution to sequence the TRB variable region. The target sequencing depth for TRB was about 40,000-50,000 T-cell genomes per sample. Pooled TRB libraries were sequenced on an Illumina MiSeq with a v3 150-cycle kit. The authors' analysis ran thus. Repertoire analysis was run in R within a reproducible Nextflow workflow that covered QC, data transformation and analysis. Custom analyses were implemented in LymphoSeq2, an R package for AIRR-Seq data exploration. Several samples that produced fewer than 5000 total TRB sequences were removed, so 190 or so HIV repertoires were analyzed. Of the roughly 190 retained HIV repertoires, 55 to 60 were collected before and roughly 130 after ART initiation. Repertoires were downsampled to 5000 TRB nucleotide sequences, with summary statistics averaged over 100 downsampling iterations. The analysis kept only TRB sequences whose CDR3 regions were at least seven amino acids long. Diversity was assessed using a clonality score derived from Shannon entropy and using the Gini coefficient. In repertoire networks, the top 5000 CDR3 amino acid sequences were linked whenever an edit distance of one separated two sequences. GLIPH2 predicted antigen specificity groups and MHC restriction for TRB CDR3 amino acid sequences. To flag known CMV, EBV, HIV or tissue antigen associations, CDR3 amino acid sequences were matched against VDJdb and McPAS-TCR. Pre-ART, post-ART and control groups were compared with Wilcoxon signed-rank tests and Holm-Bonferroni correction. TCRdb stores this immuneACCESS table with in-frame sequences only. Part of the clones is absent; in the studies checked, under half of the shortfall reflects unresolved V genes, and no reason is known for the rest. The V and J calls and clone size come from that table; D and trimming were worked out from the DNA. The sample table lists 9,500 to 15,000 clones, roughly 80% of them with a count of one. In total, the top ten clones hold more than 9% of the sample.

A note on this clone: The target of this receptor is not known. One base away there is no much larger clone; base qualities are not given.

This material consisted of unsorted PBMCs, taken 0.8 years before starting antiretroviral therapy. This clonotype originated in a woman between 40 and 55 years old with HIV. The V and J segments used are TRBV28 and TRBJ2-2; the best D guess is TRBD2, with 6 bases matching. CDR3 loop: CASIRDGAGTRELFF. The base sequence is TGTGCCAGCATTCGTGACGGTGCGGGAACGCGAGAGCTGTTTTTT.